What follows is one TCR beta chain and its context. Its specificity is unknown. It was by negative magnetic separation that total CD8+ T cells were enriched. The V gene's germline CDR1 is LGHNA and CDR2 YSLEER. This CDR3 contains 17 residues. Generation of TCR beta libraries used UMI-labeled 5' RACE. From its re-call of the 5' RACE reads, TCRdb lists each CDR3 protein once, without DNA. Found here are some 10,000 distinct CDR3 sequences; the top ten clones hold 20% to 25%. This entry comes from a study of human CD8 memory T cell subsets. Study outcomes and limitations: Stem-like memory T cells and precursor exhausted T cells both came out with similarly high diversity, but effector memory cells did not.

The clonotype was recovered from a human donor in good health. The source material was CD8+ T cells from PBMCs. The chain joins TRBV4-3 to TRBJ2-1; the D gene TCRdb calls, TRBD2, cannot be checked with no DNA. CDR3 protein: CASSQDLAGGGVHEQFF.